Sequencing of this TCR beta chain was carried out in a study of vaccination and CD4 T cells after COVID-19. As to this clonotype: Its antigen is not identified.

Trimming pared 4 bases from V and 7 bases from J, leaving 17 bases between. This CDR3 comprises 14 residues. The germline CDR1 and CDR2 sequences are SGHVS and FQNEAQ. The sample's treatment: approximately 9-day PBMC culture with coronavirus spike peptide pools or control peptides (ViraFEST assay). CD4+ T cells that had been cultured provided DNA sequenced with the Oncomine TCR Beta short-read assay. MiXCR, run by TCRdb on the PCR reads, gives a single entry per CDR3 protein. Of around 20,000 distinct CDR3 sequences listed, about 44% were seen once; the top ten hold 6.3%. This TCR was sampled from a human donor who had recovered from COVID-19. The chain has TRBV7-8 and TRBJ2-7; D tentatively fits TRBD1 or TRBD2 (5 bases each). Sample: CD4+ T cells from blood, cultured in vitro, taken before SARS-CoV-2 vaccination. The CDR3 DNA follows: TGTGCCAGCAGCTCGGTGGCAGGGAGTATGGAGCAGTACTTC. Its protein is CASSSVAGSMEQYF.